The rows below give T cell receptor beta chains drawn from one sample of a study of blood T cell repertoires in COVID-19. Assay: immunoSEQ multiplex PCR; the TCRdb copy retains only in-frame clones and omits some. The data contain about 160,000 clones, roughly 80% of them seen just once; the ten biggest clones take up more than 5.5%. Sequenced material: PBMCs or T cells enriched from blood (not recorded which). These receptors were obtained from a man in his fifties or sixties who had recovered from COVID-19. Each CDR3 is given with its conserved first and last residue. D genes are given only for firm matches. Not all rows give a size; the values are once, few, many and, for expanded clones, a class.

j_call: TRBJ2-3
clone_size: -
v_call: TRBV27
d_call: -
cdr3_aa: CASSPLGGAQSTLRDTQYF
cdr3_nt: TGTGCCAGCAGTCCCCTGGGGGGGGCTCAGTCCACCCTCCGGGATACGCAGTATTTT

j_call: TRBJ1-6
clone_size: -
v_call: TRBV7-2
d_call: -
cdr3_aa: CASSLSGANGSPLHF
cdr3_nt: TGTGCCAGCAGCCTCAGTGGGGCGAACGGTTCACCCCTCCACTTT

j_call: TRBJ2-2
clone_size: -
v_call: TRBV5-1
d_call: TRBD2
cdr3_aa: CASSALAEGTGELFF
cdr3_nt: TGCGCCAGCAGCGCCCTAGCGGAAGGCACCGGGGAGCTGTTTTTT

j_call: TRBJ1-4
clone_size: -
v_call: TRBV27
d_call: -
cdr3_aa: CASSRRGGSVLFF
cdr3_nt: TGTGCCAGCAGTCGGAGGGGAGGATCGGTACTGTTTTTT

j_call: TRBJ2-1
clone_size: -
v_call: TRBV7-6
d_call: -
cdr3_aa: CASSSSRGDGPPTTQFF
cdr3_nt: TGTGCCAGCAGCTCCTCTCGCGGGGACGGCCCACCTACGACGCAGTTCTTC

j_call: TRBJ2-7
clone_size: -
v_call: TRBV7-6
d_call: TRBD1
cdr3_aa: CASSLGTGTGFYEQYF
cdr3_nt: TGTGCCAGCAGCTTAGGAACCGGGACAGGGTTCTACGAGCAGTACTTC

j_call: TRBJ2-2
clone_size: once
v_call: TRBV9
d_call: TRBD1
cdr3_aa: CASSAGQASVTGELFF
cdr3_nt: TGTGCCAGCAGCGCCGGACAGGCTTCGGTCACCGGGGAGCTGTTTTTT

j_call: TRBJ2-1
clone_size: few
v_call: TRBV18
d_call: TRBD2
cdr3_aa: CASSPPVVGLAGNEQFF
cdr3_nt: TGTGCCAGCTCACCACCCGTTGTGGGACTAGCGGGGAATGAGCAGTTCTTC

j_call: TRBJ1-1
clone_size: -
v_call: TRBV7-9
d_call: -
cdr3_aa: CASSVYNTEAFF
cdr3_nt: TGTGCCAGCAGCGTCTATAACACTGAAGCTTTCTTT

j_call: TRBJ2-7
clone_size: -
v_call: TRBV11-2
d_call: -
cdr3_aa: CASSSLGGDEQYF
cdr3_nt: TGTGCCAGCAGCTCGCTAGGAGGGGACGAGCAGTACTTC

j_call: TRBJ2-7
clone_size: -
v_call: TRBV3-1/TRBV3-2
d_call: TRBD2
cdr3_aa: CASSQDLVAGGPYEQYF
cdr3_nt: TGTGCCAGCAGCCAAGATCTAGTAGCGGGGGGCCCCTACGAGCAGTACTTC

j_call: TRBJ1-3
clone_size: -
v_call: TRBV5-4
d_call: TRBD1
cdr3_aa: CASSWGTGNLDTIYF
cdr3_nt: TGTGCCAGCAGCTGGGGGACAGGGAATTTGGACACCATATATTTT

j_call: TRBJ1-1
clone_size: -
v_call: TRBV27
d_call: -
cdr3_aa: CASSSYLRQGTEAFF
cdr3_nt: TGTGCCAGCAGTTCATACCTAAGGCAGGGCACTGAAGCTTTCTTT

j_call: TRBJ2-7
clone_size: -
v_call: TRBV11-2
d_call: TRBD1
cdr3_aa: CASSSWTGSNEQYF
cdr3_nt: TGTGCCAGCAGCTCCTGGACAGGGTCTAACGAGCAGTACTTC

j_call: TRBJ2-3
clone_size: -
v_call: TRBV14
d_call: TRBD2
cdr3_aa: CASSRAGGGLGTDTQYF
cdr3_nt: TGTGCCAGCAGCCGAGCCGGGGGAGGGCTTGGCACAGATACGCAGTATTTT

j_call: TRBJ2-1
clone_size: once
v_call: TRBV29-1
d_call: TRBD2
cdr3_aa: CSVEEAGGLNNEQFF
cdr3_nt: TGCAGCGTTGAAGAAGCGGGGGGGCTTAACAATGAGCAGTTCTTC

j_call: TRBJ1-2
clone_size: -
v_call: TRBV19
d_call: TRBD1
cdr3_aa: CASTRKTGVTAYTF
cdr3_nt: TGTGCCAGTACCAGAAAGACAGGGGTGACGGCCTACACCTTC

j_call: TRBJ1-1
clone_size: -
v_call: TRBV5-1
d_call: TRBD1
cdr3_aa: CASSSNPGQKNTEAFF
cdr3_nt: TGCGCCAGCAGCTCTAACCCGGGACAGAAGAACACTGAAGCTTTCTTT

j_call: TRBJ1-5
clone_size: -
v_call: TRBV19
d_call: TRBD1
cdr3_aa: CAISDRASAPPQPQHF
cdr3_nt: TGTGCCATCTCGGACAGGGCATCGGCTCCACCTCAGCCCCAGCATTTT

j_call: TRBJ1-2
clone_size: -
v_call: TRBV4-2
d_call: TRBD1
cdr3_aa: CASSQGPGGSYGYTF
cdr3_nt: TGTGCCAGCAGCCAAGGTCCAGGGGGAAGCTATGGCTACACCTTC

j_call: TRBJ1-1
clone_size: once
v_call: TRBV19
d_call: TRBD1
cdr3_aa: CASRTGWTEAFF
cdr3_nt: TGTGCCAGTAGGACAGGGTGGACTGAAGCTTTCTTT

j_call: TRBJ1-6
clone_size: -
v_call: TRBV9
d_call: -
cdr3_aa: CASSVGYHRAGSPLHF
cdr3_nt: TGTGCCAGCAGCGTAGGTTACCATCGGGCAGGGTCACCCCTCCACTTT

j_call: TRBJ1-4
clone_size: -
v_call: TRBV19
d_call: -
cdr3_aa: CASSPWAGTNEKLFF
cdr3_nt: TGTGCCAGTAGTCCGTGGGCGGGAACTAATGAAAAACTGTTTTTT

j_call: TRBJ2-1
clone_size: -
v_call: TRBV7-3
d_call: TRBD2
cdr3_aa: CASSEKTGTSVNEQFF
cdr3_nt: TGTGCCAGCAGCGAAAAAACCGGGACTAGCGTAAATGAGCAGTTCTTC

j_call: TRBJ1-1
clone_size: -
v_call: TRBV11-3
d_call: TRBD1
cdr3_aa: CASSFGDRDFGAEAFF
cdr3_nt: TGTGCCAGCAGCTTTGGGGACAGGGACTTTGGGGCTGAAGCTTTCTTT

j_call: TRBJ1-3
clone_size: -
v_call: TRBV10-3
d_call: -
cdr3_aa: CAISESPGGSGNTIYF
cdr3_nt: TGTGCCATCAGTGAGTCTCCCGGGGGCTCTGGAAACACCATATATTTT

j_call: TRBJ1-3
clone_size: -
v_call: TRBV5-6
d_call: TRBD1
cdr3_aa: CASSYRDRGPFGNTIYF
cdr3_nt: TGTGCCAGCAGTTACCGGGACAGGGGGCCTTTTGGAAACACCATATATTTT

j_call: TRBJ1-1
clone_size: -
v_call: TRBV27
d_call: TRBD1
cdr3_aa: CASSPGQGHTEAFF
cdr3_nt: TGTGCCAGCAGTCCAGGACAGGGACACACTGAAGCTTTCTTT

j_call: TRBJ2-2
clone_size: -
v_call: TRBV6-1
d_call: TRBD1
cdr3_aa: CASSEDSQAGGLGELFF
cdr3_nt: TGTGCCAGCAGTGAAGACAGTCAGGCAGGGGGCTTAGGGGAGCTGTTTTTT

j_call: TRBJ2-2
clone_size: -
v_call: TRBV13
d_call: TRBD1
cdr3_aa: CASGTGTYTGELFF
cdr3_nt: TGTGCCAGCGGGACAGGGACGTACACCGGGGAGCTGTTTTTT

j_call: TRBJ2-5
clone_size: -
v_call: TRBV12-5
d_call: TRBD1
cdr3_aa: CASGIRLDRVWQRFGLVETQYF
cdr3_nt: TGTGCTAGTGGTATAAGACTCGACAGGGTATGGCAGAGATTTGGGTTGGTAGAGACCCAGTACTTC

j_call: TRBJ1-6
clone_size: -
v_call: TRBV6-5
d_call: -
cdr3_aa: CASSYSRGPLHF
cdr3_nt: TGTGCCAGCAGTTACTCGAGAGGACCCCTCCACTTT